This TCR beta chain was retrieved from a study of Graves' ophthalmopathy and Graves' hyperthyroidism. General study findings and limits: A classifier, a 13-signature model, separated ophthalmopathy from stable hyperthyroidism with approximately 88% sensitivity and roughly 80% specificity. Most expanded clonotypes in thyroid above 0.001 frequency also showed up in blood.

Researchers classed hyperthyroidism as stable given no ophthalmopathy within 18 months of follow-up. The hyperthyroidism patients had a new diagnosis of under 2 months' duration and were aged 18 to 65. This clonotype was counted many times. Its antigen is still unknown. This CDR3 is built from 18 residues. Trimming pared 4 bases from V and 0 bases from J, leaving 20 bases between. Germline-derived CDR1 and CDR2 are SNHLY and FYNNEI. Amplified material comprised TCR beta CDR3 regions derived from RNA transcripts. First-round RT-PCR employed HTBI primers, with a second-round multiplex PCR after it. TCRdb re-analysed the multiplex PCR reads in MiXCR, keeping a single row per CDR3 protein. The sample carries around 22,000 distinct CDR3 sequences, around 50% recorded once.

This chain uses TRBV2 with TRBJ2-3; weak D call: TRBD2 (6 bases). The source of this sequence is an adult woman with stable Graves' hyperthyroidism. The sequenced material came from peripheral blood. CDR3 nucleotides: TGTGCCAGCAGTGTGCCAGCGGGCACTCCTACTAGCACAGATACGCAGTATTTT. Translation gives CASSVPAGTPTSTDTQYF.